The text below deals with one T cell receptor beta chain. What it binds is unknown. The PCR made use of 60 Vbeta and 13 Jbeta primers. This table comes from immunoSEQ multiplex PCR, and its TCRdb copy is limited to in-frame clones, with some not included. The sample shows some 190,000 clones, around 83% of them seen only once. The sample is drawn from a study of cytomegalovirus exposure and HLA in healthy donors. Findings and limits, study-wide: Trimming of TCR beta V- and J-genes showed a link, identified in a later analysis, to a missense DCLRE1C variant. CMV serostatus was the only recorded immune exposure for donors. Associated with HLA alleles at 0.05 false discovery rate in a later analysis were about 17,000 TCR beta sequences.

Germline V CDR1 and CDR2: SGHTA, FQGNSA. J gave up 4 bases and V 1 base, and 6 bases lay outside the gene matches. The CDR3 loop spans 17 amino acids. Sequenced material: PBMCs. The genes are TRBV7-2 and TRBJ2-2, with 10 bases identical to TRBD2. The TCR comes from a man aged 40-55 years in good health and CMV-seropositive. The CDR3 loop is CASSLVPSGSFTGELFF. DNA for the CDR3: TGTGCCAGCAGCTTAGTCCCTAGCGGGAGTTTCACCGGGGAGCTGTTTTTT.